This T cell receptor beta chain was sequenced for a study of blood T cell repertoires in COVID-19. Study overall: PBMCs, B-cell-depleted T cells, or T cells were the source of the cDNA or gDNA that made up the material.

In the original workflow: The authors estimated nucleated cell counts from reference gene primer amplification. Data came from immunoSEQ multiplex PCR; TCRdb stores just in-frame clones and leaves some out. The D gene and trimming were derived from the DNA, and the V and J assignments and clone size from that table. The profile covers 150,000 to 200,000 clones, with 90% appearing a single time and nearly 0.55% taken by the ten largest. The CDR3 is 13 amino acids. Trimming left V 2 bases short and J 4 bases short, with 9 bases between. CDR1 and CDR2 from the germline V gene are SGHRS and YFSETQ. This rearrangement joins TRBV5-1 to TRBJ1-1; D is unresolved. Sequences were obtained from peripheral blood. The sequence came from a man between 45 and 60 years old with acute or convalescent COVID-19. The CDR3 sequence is CASSFPPSTEAFF. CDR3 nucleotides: TGCGCCAGCAGCTTTCCTCCGAGCACTGAAGCTTTCTTT.